The T cell receptor (beta chain) described here comes from a study of cytomegalovirus exposure and HLA in healthy donors. Broader study findings: Reported findings show TCR beta sequences accurately forecast HLA-A and HLA-B alleles in most subjects.

Amplification used 60 Vbeta primers and 13 Jbeta primers. Per the study methods: In a later analysis, 60 million to 90 million unique TCR beta chains included roughly 11 million shared by two or more donors. Using immunoSEQ multiplex PCR, the repertoire was profiled, and TCRdb retains in-frame clones only, with some absent. That table gives V, J and clone size, and the DNA gave D and trimming. The sample carries roughly 200,000 clones, 82% recorded once. Those who donated were healthy bone marrow donors. Germline-derived CDR1 and CDR2 are MNHEY and SVGAGI. CDR3 size: 14 residues. V lost 5 bases and J 6 bases, leaving 17 bases between the germline ends. As to this clone: Its antigen is still unknown.

The clonotype originates from a woman aged 18-29 years in good health and CMV-seronegative. The sample consisted of PBMCs. The chain uses TRBV6-5 and TRBJ2-7; D is possibly TRBD2 (5 bases). The CDR3 reads CASSEHVPAGEQYF. CDR3 nucleotides: TGTGCCAGCAGTGAACACGTGCCGGCGGGCGAGCAGTACTTC.